These 27 T cell receptor beta chains originate from one sample sequenced in a study of cytomegalovirus exposure and HLA in healthy donors. The PCR used 60 Vbeta and 13 Jbeta primers. Some clones are missing from TCRdb's copy, which holds only in-frame ones; the method was immunoSEQ multiplex PCR. Of 100,000 or so clones listed, over 75% are singletons. The material sequenced was PBMCs. These receptors were collected from a woman in her 40s in good health and CMV-seropositive.

V and J are TRBV4-2 and TRBJ2-1; the match to TRBD2 covers 12 bases. The CDR3 is 18 residues long. CDR1 LGHNA and CDR2 YNFKEQ come from the germline V gene. J was trimmed by 5 bases and V by 2 bases; bases with no gene match: 10. The CDR3 region is CASSQRSRTSGDHNEQFF. The CDR3 nucleotides read TGTGCCAGCAGCCAAAGGTCCAGGACTAGCGGGGACCACAATGAGCAGTTCTTC.

This CDR3 reads CASSFRTGGVKDTQYF. The CDR3, as DNA: TGTGCCAGCAGTTTCCGGACAGGGGGCGTTAAAGATACGCAGTATTTT. The chain employs TRBV6-5 and TRBJ2-3; 11 positions agree with TRBD1. Germline lookup yields CDR1 MNHEY and CDR2 SVGAGI. The V gene end was trimmed by 4 bases and the J gene end by 5 bases; junction bases not matched to a gene: 8. This CDR3 spans 16 amino acids.

The CDR3 region has the DNA TGTGCCAGCAGCTCCGGTTTGGTCCGTGATACGCAGTATTTT. This encodes CASSSGLVRDTQYF. The chain joins TRBV11-3 to TRBJ2-3; D remains ambiguous. Germline V gene data show CDR1 as SGHNT and CDR2 as YENEEA. Trimming removed 4 bases from V and 6 bases from J, with 14 bases in between. The CDR3 extends over 14 amino acids. The complete variable domain, with remaining parts taken from reference TRBV11-3 and TRBJ2-3, reads EAGVVQSPRYKIIEKKQPVAFWCNPISGHNTLYWYLQNLGQGPELLIRYENEEAVDDSQLPKDRFSAERLKGVDSTLKIQPAELGDSAVYLCASSSGLVRDTQYFGPGTRLTVL.

The V gene is TRBV5-4, the J gene TRBJ2-2; D remains unclear. There are 16 residues in the CDR3. The germline V and J ends were trimmed by 0 bases and 0 bases, with 9 bases remaining between them. Germline lookup yields CDR1 SGHNT and CDR2 YYREEE (reference sequence). Here the CDR3 DNA reads TGTGCCAGCAGCTTGGCGCTAGTCACGAACACCGGGGAGCTGTTTTTT. Translation gives CASSLALVTNTGELFF. Full variable domain (remainder filled in from reference TRBV5-4 and TRBJ2-2): ETGVTQSPTHLIKTRGQQVTLRCSSQSGHNTVSWYQQALGQGPQFIFQYYREEENGRGNFPPRFSGLQFPNYSSELNVNALELDDSALYLCASSLALVTNTGELFFGEGSRLTVL.

V gene TRBV6-5 combines with J gene TRBJ2-3, with a weak D call TRBD1 (6 bases). The CDR3 sequence is 16 residues long. With 0 bases removed from V and 1 base from J, the gap between germline ends came to 11 bases. Germline CDR1 and CDR2: MNHEY and SVGAGI. CDR3 protein: CASSYSQGFGTDTQYF. The CDR3 DNA is TGTGCCAGCAGTTACTCACAGGGATTTGGCACAGATACGCAGTATTTT.

The chain couples TRBV7-9 to TRBJ2-3; weak D call: TRBD1 (6 bases). CDR1 is SEHNR and CDR2 is FQNEAQ in the germline V gene (reference sequence). The V and J ends lost 5 bases and 2 bases respectively, with 14 bases between them. The CDR3 has 15 residues. The CDR3 spells CASSQYRDPTDTQYF. CDR3 in DNA: TGTGCCAGCAGCCAATACAGGGACCCCACAGATACGCAGTATTTT.

The rearrangement links TRBV7-2 to TRBJ2-7, with 7 bases aligning to TRBD1. Germline V gene data show CDR1 as SGHTA and CDR2 as FQGNSA. V lost 5 bases to trimming and J lost 3 bases; unmatched junction nucleotides: 4. The CDR3 is made up of 13 amino acids. The CDR3 here is CASSPRTGYEQYF. The CDR3 bases are TGTGCCAGCAGCCCCCGGACAGGCTACGAGCAGTACTTC.

In its sample, this clone was seen a few times. The V call is TRBV7-9, the J call TRBJ2-1, with D possibly matching TRBD1 (6 bases). CDR3 size: 18 residues. Trimming stripped 5 bases from V and 7 bases from J, with 27 bases between. Germline-derived CDR1 and CDR2 are SEHNR and FQNEAQ (reference sequence). The CDR3 DNA sequence: TGTGCCAGCAGCCCAGGCTCCCTGGGCAGGGGCTTGGGGAATGAGCAGTTCTTC. Encoded protein: CASSPGSLGRGLGNEQFF.

This clone was recorded once. The chain has TRBV5-1 and TRBJ2-1; 9 nucleotides align to TRBD2. Germline CDR1 SGHRS, CDR2 YFSETQ. V shed 0 bases, J shed 3 bases, and the junction held 4 bases outside the gene matches. CDR3 size: 16 residues. The DNA of the CDR3 is TGCGCCAGCAGCTTGGTTCTAGCGGGGAACTACAATGAGCAGTTCTTC. It translates to CASSLVLAGNYNEQFF.

The chain employs TRBV9 and TRBJ2-5; the D call may be TRBD1 or TRBD2 (5 bases each). The last part of the DNA fits TRBJ2-7 better; the J call may be wrong. This CDR3 comprises 14 residues. Looked up from germline, CDR1 is SGDLS and CDR2 is YYNGEE. The CDR3 bases are TGTGCCAGCAGCTTAGAGGGGTTTGAATACGAGCAGTACTTC. Amino acid sequence: CASSLEGFEYEQYF.

This clone was seen more than once but under ten times. CDR3 protein: CASSTEGDNSPLHF. The CDR3 nucleotides are TGTGCCAGCAGCACCGAGGGAGATAATTCACCCCTCCACTTT. The V call is TRBV11-2, the J call TRBJ1-6; D remains unclear. The CDR3 totals 14 residues. V was trimmed by 5 bases and J by 5 bases, leaving 10 bases between them. Germline V gene sequence: CDR1 SGHAT, CDR2 FQNNGV.

The V gene is TRBV27, the J gene TRBJ1-3, with 7 positions matching TRBD1. Germline CDR1 MNHEY, CDR2 SMNVEV (reference sequence). The CDR3 is made up of 22 amino acids. V was clipped by 5 bases and J by 0 bases; unmatched bases: 25. CDR3: CASSRLTGRSRWDPLSGNTIYF. The CDR3 DNA reads as TGTGCCAGCAGTCGCTTGACAGGGCGCAGCAGGTGGGACCCTCTCTCTGGAAACACCATATATTTT.

This sequence joins TRBV2 and TRBJ2-3; TRBD2 matches at 11 bases. Germline V lookup: CDR1 SNHLY, CDR2 FYNNEI. V lost 4 bases to trimming and J lost 2 bases; unmatched junction nucleotides: 2. The CDR3 consists of 15 residues. CDR3 residues: CASSGLAGTTDTQYF. As DNA, the CDR3 is TGTGCCAGCAGTGGACTAGCGGGAACCACAGATACGCAGTATTTT.

In DNA form, the CDR3 reads TGCAGCGTCTCCCGGGACAGAATTAACTATGGCTACACCTTC. Protein product: CSVSRDRINYGYTF. The rearrangement links TRBV29-1 to TRBJ1-2; 7 bases line up with TRBD1. V was pared by 6 bases and J by 1 base, with 8 bases of the junction left unmatched. The length of the CDR3 is 14 residues. Germline CDR1 and CDR2: SQVTM and ANQGSEA.

The chain has TRBV4-1 and TRBJ1-6, with TRBD1 matching over 7 bases. Trimming cost V 3 bases and J 7 bases; bases outside gene matches: 3. Germline CDR1 is MGHRA and CDR2 is YSYEKL. CDR3 length: 14 residues. CDR3 in DNA: TGCGCCAGCAGCCAGGCACAGGGGAATTCACCCCTCCACTTT. Amino acid sequence: CASSQAQGNSPLHF.

The chain uses TRBV11-3 and TRBJ2-5, with 12 bases that match TRBD1. Per the germline V gene, CDR1 is SGHNT and CDR2 is YENEEA. The CDR3 totals 15 residues. With 5 bases clipped from V and 5 bases from J, the junction kept 6 bases outside the gene matches. CDR3 nucleotides: TGTGCCAGCAGCCCCGGGACAGGGGGCGCGGAGACCCAGTACTTC. Translation: CASSPGTGGAETQYF.

The chain links TRBV10-2 to TRBJ1-1, with 7 bases matching TRBD1. Germline V CDR1 and CDR2: WSHSY, SAAADI. J gave up 6 bases and V 5 bases, and 6 bases lay outside the gene matches. The CDR3 has 13 residues. CDR3 residues: CASSPGGWAEAFF. CDR3 bases: TGCGCCAGCAGTCCAGGGGGTTGGGCTGAAGCTTTCTTT.

The chain uses TRBV7-2 and TRBJ1-5; no clear D. Trimming removed 5 bases at V and 5 bases at J, with 7 bases between. The CDR3 loop spans 12 amino acids. CDR1 and CDR2 from the germline V gene are SGHTA and FQGNSA. In DNA form, the CDR3 reads TGTGCCAGCAGCGGGAGGGATCAGCCCCAGCATTTT. Amino acids: CASSGRDQPQHF.

V is TRBV2 and J is TRBJ2-3; no definite D call. The CDR3 length is 15 residues. CDR1 and CDR2 from the germline V gene are SNHLY and FYNNEI. Trimming removed 5 bases at V and 2 bases at J, with 14 bases between. The DNA of the CDR3 is TGTGCCAGCAGTCCTTTCCGTGGAGCCACAGATACGCAGTATTTT. Its protein is CASSPFRGATDTQYF.

The V gene is TRBV7-9, the J gene TRBJ2-1; TRBD2 agrees at 10 bases. With 6 bases clipped from V and 8 bases from J, the junction kept 7 bases outside the gene matches. The CDR3 totals 14 residues. Per germline, CDR1 SEHNR and CDR2 FQNEAQ (reference sequence). CDR3 in DNA: TGTGCCAGCAGAAGGAGCGGGAGGGCGGATGAGCAGTTCTTC. It yields the protein CASRRSGRADEQFF.

V and J are TRBV4-1 and TRBJ2-7; D gene uncertain. V lost 0 bases and J 5 bases, leaving 5 bases between the germline ends. Germline loops: CDR1 MGHRA, CDR2 YSYEKL. The CDR3 has 12 residues. DNA for the CDR3: TGCGCCAGCAGCCAAGATATAGACGAGCAGTACTTC. It specifies CASSQDIDEQYF.

The V and J genes are TRBV2 and TRBJ2-7; 9 positions match TRBD2. The CDR3 spans 15 residues. With 6 bases clipped from V and 0 bases from J, the junction kept 6 bases outside the gene matches. CDR1 is SNHLY and CDR2 is FYNNEI in the germline V gene. The CDR3: CASSRSSGDSYEQYF. CDR3 nucleotide sequence: TGTGCCAGCAGCCGCTCTAGCGGGGACTCCTACGAGCAGTACTTC.

A few counts support this clone. The J gene is TRBJ1-2, the V gene TRBV5-1, with TRBD1 identical over 8 bases. V shed 3 bases and J 8 bases; nucleotides not matched to a gene: 3. Germline V gives CDR1 SGHRS, CDR2 YFSETQ. CDR3 length: 12 amino acids. CDR3 sequence reads: CASSSTGAGYTF. Here the CDR3 DNA reads TGCGCCAGCAGCTCGACAGGGGCCGGCTACACCTTC.

This rearrangement joins TRBV4-3 to TRBJ2-7; 11 bases align to TRBD2. Trimming removed 0 bases from V and 4 bases from J; junction bases left unmatched: 8. The CDR3 totals 17 residues. The V gene's germline CDR1 is LGHNA and CDR2 YSLEER. The chain's CDR3 is CASSQDWASGGLYEQYF. CDR3 sequence (DNA): TGCGCCAGCAGCCAAGACTGGGCTAGCGGGGGGTTATACGAGCAGTACTTC.

This sequence joins TRBV6-5 and TRBJ1-2; D unclear. Trimming cost V 5 bases and J 3 bases, with 16 bases left between them. The CDR3 contains 15 residues. The V gene's germline CDR1 is MNHEY and CDR2 SVGAGI. The CDR3 here is CASSPLERRHYGYTF. The CDR3 nucleotides are TGTGCCAGCAGTCCTTTGGAGAGGCGACACTATGGCTACACCTTC.

As DNA, the CDR3 is TGTGCCAGCAGCTCGAGGAGGGACCATAGGGGTAACACCGGGGAGCTGTTTTTT. Translation: CASSSRRDHRGNTGELFF. The chain combines TRBV7-9 with TRBJ2-2, with TRBD2 as a possible D gene (6 bases). CDR3 length equals 18 residues. V lost 4 bases and J lost 2, with 20 bases in between. The V gene's germline CDR1 is SEHNR and CDR2 FQNEAQ (reference sequence).

This clone was detected a few times. V and J are TRBV4-2 and TRBJ1-4, with D tentatively TRBD1 (6 bases). This CDR3 is 15 amino acids long. Trimming cost V 4 bases and J 5 bases, with 14 bases left between them. Germline CDR1 is LGHNA and CDR2 is YNFKEQ. The CDR3 is CASSLGGGRNEKLFF. The CDR3 DNA sequence: TGTGCCAGCAGCCTTGGGGGGGGGCGCAATGAAAAACTGTTTTTT.